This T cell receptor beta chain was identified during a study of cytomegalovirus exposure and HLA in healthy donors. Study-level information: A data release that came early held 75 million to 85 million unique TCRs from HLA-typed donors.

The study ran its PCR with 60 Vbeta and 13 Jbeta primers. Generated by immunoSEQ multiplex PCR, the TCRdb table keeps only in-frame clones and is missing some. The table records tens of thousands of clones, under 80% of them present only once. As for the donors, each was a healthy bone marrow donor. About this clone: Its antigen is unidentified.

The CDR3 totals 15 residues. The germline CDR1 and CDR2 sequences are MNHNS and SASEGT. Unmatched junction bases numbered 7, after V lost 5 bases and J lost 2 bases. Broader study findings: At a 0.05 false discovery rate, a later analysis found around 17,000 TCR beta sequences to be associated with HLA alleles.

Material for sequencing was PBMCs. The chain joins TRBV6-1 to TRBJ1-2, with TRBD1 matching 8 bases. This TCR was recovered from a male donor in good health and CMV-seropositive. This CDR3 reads CASSPHRGTNYGYTF. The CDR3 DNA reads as TGTGCCAGCAGTCCTCACAGGGGGACAAACTATGGCTACACCTTC.